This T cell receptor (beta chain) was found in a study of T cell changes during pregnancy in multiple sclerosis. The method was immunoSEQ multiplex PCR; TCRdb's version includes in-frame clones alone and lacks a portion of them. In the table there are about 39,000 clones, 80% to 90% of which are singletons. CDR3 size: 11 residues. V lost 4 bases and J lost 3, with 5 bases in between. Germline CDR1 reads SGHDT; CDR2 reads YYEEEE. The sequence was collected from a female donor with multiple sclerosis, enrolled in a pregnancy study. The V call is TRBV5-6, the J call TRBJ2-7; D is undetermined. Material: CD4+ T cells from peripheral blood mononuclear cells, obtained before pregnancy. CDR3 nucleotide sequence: TGTGCCAGCAGCCCCCACTACGAGCAGTACTTC. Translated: CASSPHYEQYF.